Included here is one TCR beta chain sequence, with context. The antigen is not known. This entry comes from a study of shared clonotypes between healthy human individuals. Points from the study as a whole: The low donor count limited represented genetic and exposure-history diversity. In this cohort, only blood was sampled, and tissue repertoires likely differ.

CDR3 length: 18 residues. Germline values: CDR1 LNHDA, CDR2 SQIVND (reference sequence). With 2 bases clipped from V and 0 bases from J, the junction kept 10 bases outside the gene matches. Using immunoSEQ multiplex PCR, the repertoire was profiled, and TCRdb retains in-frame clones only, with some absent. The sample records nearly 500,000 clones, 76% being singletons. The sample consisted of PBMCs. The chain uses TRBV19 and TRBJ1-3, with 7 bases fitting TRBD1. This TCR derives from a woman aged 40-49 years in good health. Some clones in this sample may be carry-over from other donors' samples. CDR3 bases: TGTGCCAGTAGTATACCACGGGACAGCTTCTACTCTGGAAACACCATATATTTT. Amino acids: CASSIPRDSFYSGNTIYF.